The 19 T cell receptor beta chains in this list originate from one sample, sequenced in a study of human T cells and chemical hapten exposure. Noted time point: patch test 2, 6 weeks after DPC sensitization. The treatment is: therapeutic diphenylcyclopropenone sensitization with weekly scalp DPC. TCRdb reprocessed the RACE reads via MiXCR and lists one record per CDR3 protein. The sample shows 69,000 or so distinct CDR3 sequences, 10% of them seen only once. This specimen consisted of whole blood, obtained in connection with sensitization to the hapten diphenylcyclopropenone (DPC). Receptors were obtained from a woman between 45 and 60 years old with alopecia areata. Some clones in this sample may be carry-over from other donors' samples.

This clonotype has ten or more counts. The chain uses TRBV5-5 and TRBJ1-1, with D uncertain. CDR3 length: 11 amino acids. Trimming stripped 4 bases from V and 6 bases from J, with 7 bases between. Germline values: CDR1 SGHKS, CDR2 YYEKEE (reference sequence). Here the CDR3 DNA reads TGTGCCAGCAGCCGGACTTCTGAAGCTTTCTTT. It codes for CASSRTSEAFF.

The rearrangement uses TRBV9 and TRBJ2-1; 7 nucleotides line up with TRBD2. Germline V CDR1 and CDR2: SGDLS, YYNGEE. This CDR3 is built from 16 residues. Germline trimming cut 0 bases from V and 0 bases from J; bases unmatched to any gene: 3. The CDR3 DNA reads TGTGCCAGCAGCGTAGGAGGCGGGAGCTCCTACAATGAGCAGTTCTTC. Translating gives CASSVGGGSSYNEQFF.

This clonotype was detected many times. The rearrangement uses TRBV6-6 and TRBJ2-5; D is undetermined. The germline V and J ends were trimmed by 5 bases and 2 bases, with 6 bases remaining between them. The length of the CDR3 is 12 residues. CDR1 is MNHNY and CDR2 is SVGAGI in the germline V gene (reference sequence). The CDR3 coding sequence is TGTGCCAGCAGTCAAACGCAAGAGACCCAGTACTTC. This gives the protein CASSQTQETQYF.

The CDR3 loop reads CASSQEAGLNTEAFF. The DNA of the CDR3 is TGCGCCAGCAGCCAAGAAGCGGGCTTGAACACTGAAGCTTTCTTT. The chain joins TRBV4-1 to TRBJ1-1; D remains unclear. Trimming shortened V by 0 bases and J by 0 bases, and 8 bases separated the two germline ends. The CDR3 runs 15 residues. Germline CDR1 and CDR2: MGHRA and YSYEKL.

This clonotype occurred many times. The J gene is TRBJ2-3, the V gene TRBV5-1, with 9 bases fitting TRBD2. CDR3 length: 16 amino acids. The V gene end was trimmed by 1 base and the J gene end by 0 bases; junction bases not matched to a gene: 3. In germline, CDR1 is SGHRS, CDR2 YFSETQ. The CDR3 loop reads CASSLRLAGSTDTQYF. The CDR3 DNA reads TGCGCCAGCAGCTTGAGGCTAGCGGGGAGCACAGATACGCAGTATTTT.

This clonotype was observed a few times. CDR3 region: CASSLGSPGELFF. Written as DNA, the CDR3 is TGTGCCAGCAGCTTAGGTTCCCCCGGGGAGCTGTTTTTT. The rearrangement joins TRBV7-3 to TRBJ2-2; D is unclear. CDR1 is SGHTA and CDR2 is FQGTGA in the germline V gene. Trimming removed 2 bases from V and 6 bases from J, with 7 bases in between. The CDR3 is 13 amino acids.

This clonotype has a count of ten or more. The junction shows a germline mismatch at one end, possibly a read error. The rearrangement links TRBV19 to TRBJ1-1, with D perhaps TRBD1 (5 bases). The CDR3 consists of 14 residues. The germline CDR1 and CDR2 sequences are LNHDA and SQIVND (reference sequence). The CDR3 loop reads CASRIGGGNTEAFF. The CDR3 region has the DNA TGTGCCAGTAGGATAGGTGGGGGGAACACTGAAGCTTTCTTT.

The chain is built from TRBV12-3 or TRBV12-4 and TRBJ1-1; TRBD1 aligns across 9 bases. The CDR3 length is 18 residues. Trimming took 3 bases from V and 0 from J; bases not matched to a gene: 11. The CDR3 coding sequence is TGTGCCAGCAGTTTCGGACAGGGGAACGTAAGGGTGAACACTGAAGCTTTCTTT. Translated: CASSFGQGNVRVNTEAFF.

This clonotype was observed many times. V gene TRBV25-1 combines with J gene TRBJ2-2; 7 bases match TRBD1. CDR1 and CDR2 from the germline V gene are MGHDK and SYGVNS. Trimming cost V 8 bases and J 3 bases; bases outside gene matches: 6. CDR3 length equals 14 residues. As DNA, the CDR3 is TGTGCCAGCGCGCAGGGGGTGGACACCGGGGAGCTGTTTTTT. It specifies CASAQGVDTGELFF.

This clonotype turned up a few times. The genes are TRBV6-5 and TRBJ2-4; D is possibly TRBD1 or TRBD2 (7 bases each). This CDR3 spans 17 amino acids. Deletions cut 5 bases from V and 4 bases from J, with 21 bases between. Germline CDR1 reads MNHEY; CDR2 reads SVGAGI. CDR3 DNA sequence: TGTGCCAGCAGTCGGGGGGCCCGGTGGACAGGAAAAAACATTCAGTACTTC. Amino acid sequence: CASSRGARWTGKNIQYF.

This clonotype appeared many times. This chain connects TRBV29-1 to TRBJ2-1, with no clear D. CDR3 length: 12 amino acids. Trimming took off 4 bases at V and 5 bases at J, with 9 bases between the two ends. CDR1 is SQVTM and CDR2 is ANQGSEA in the germline V gene. The CDR3 DNA is TGCAGCGTTGGCAGGCAAGACAATGAGCAGTTCTTC. Protein: CSVGRQDNEQFF.

Many counts were recorded for this clonotype. The V gene is TRBV5-1, the J gene TRBJ1-2; TRBD1 aligns across 9 bases. This CDR3 has 14 amino acids. Germline V lookup: CDR1 SGHRS, CDR2 YFSETQ. The V and J ends lost 4 bases and 2 bases, in that order; junction bases with no gene match: 3. CDR3 nucleotide sequence: TGCGCCAGCAGCACCGGGACAGGGAACTATGGCTACACCTTC. This encodes CASSTGTGNYGYTF.

At least ten counts were recorded for this clonotype. This CDR3 is CASSLLGAGDNEQFF. CDR3 in DNA: TGTGCCAGCAGTTTACTGGGGGCGGGAGACAATGAGCAGTTCTTC. This chain links TRBV12-3 or TRBV12-4 with TRBJ2-1, with D possibly being TRBD2 (7 bases). CDR3 length: 15 amino acids. Between the trimmed V and J ends, which lost 2 bases and 5 bases, there was a span of 13 bases.

The rearrangement uses TRBV7-2 and TRBJ2-1; D gene ambiguous. This CDR3 has 17 residues. Trimming removed 4 bases from V and 0 bases from J, with 16 bases in between. Looked up from germline, CDR1 is SGHTA and CDR2 is FQGNSA. This chain's CDR3 is CASSSLPEASSYNEQFF. The CDR3, as DNA: TGTGCCAGCAGCTCGCTGCCAGAGGCCAGCTCCTACAATGAGCAGTTCTTC.

This clonotype was found a few times. The V and J genes are TRBV4-1 and TRBJ2-2, with D perhaps matching TRBD1 (6 bases). This CDR3 has 17 amino acids. Trimming took off 1 base at V and 4 bases at J, with 16 bases between the two ends. Germline V gives CDR1 MGHRA, CDR2 YSYEKL. CDR3 DNA: TGCGCCAGCAGCCAAGGGGTAGGGGGAGCGTCCACCGGGGAGCTGTTTTTT. It encodes CASSQGVGGASTGELFF.

The chain combines TRBV11-2 with TRBJ1-3, with a tentative D call TRBD1 (6 bases). Trimming removed 3 bases at V and 4 bases at J, with 10 bases between. This CDR3 region has 14 residues. Germline CDR1 reads SGHAT; CDR2 reads FQNNGV. CDR3 sequence (DNA): TGTGCCAGCAGCTTGGGGGCAACAGGAAACACCATATATTTT. Translated, it gives CASSLGATGNTIYF.

The V and J genes are TRBV29-1 and TRBJ1-2; D gene ambiguous. Trimming cost V 5 bases and J 3 bases, with 10 bases left between them. Germline CDR1 and CDR2: SQVTM and ANQGSEA. This CDR3 spans 12 amino acids. The CDR3 sequence is CSVPASDYGYTF. CDR3 in DNA: TGCAGCGTTCCCGCTAGCGACTATGGCTACACCTTC. The full variable domain, in which reference TRBV29-1 and TRBJ1-2 provide the parts outside the CDR3, is SAVISQKPSRDICQRGTSLTIQCQVDSQVTMMFWYRQQPGQSLTLIATANQGSEATYESGFVIDKFPISRPNLTFSTLTVSNMSPEDSSIYLCSVPASDYGYTFGSGTRLTVV.

This clonotype was recorded a few times. This sequence joins TRBV4-2 and TRBJ2-1; 13 bases are shared with TRBD2. Unmatched junction bases numbered 9, after V lost 2 bases and J lost 8 bases. Germline V gene lookup returns CDR1 LGHNA and CDR2 YNFKEQ. There are 17 residues in the CDR3. CDR3 bases: TGTGCCAGCAGCCAACCTTCCGGGACTAGCGGGAATTATGAGCAGTTCTTC. The encoded protein is CASSQPSGTSGNYEQFF.

The V and J genes are TRBV19 and TRBJ1-2; D gene unclear. This CDR3 is built from 22 residues. V was clipped by 9 bases and J by 2 bases, with 40 bases between them. Per germline, CDR1 LNHDA and CDR2 SQIVND (reference sequence). The CDR3, as DNA: TGTGCCAGCAAGTTCCCCACCCTGGCCCCCGCGGGTGGGCGTGCCGACAACTATGGCTACACCTTC. Protein sequence: CASKFPTLAPAGGRADNYGYTF.